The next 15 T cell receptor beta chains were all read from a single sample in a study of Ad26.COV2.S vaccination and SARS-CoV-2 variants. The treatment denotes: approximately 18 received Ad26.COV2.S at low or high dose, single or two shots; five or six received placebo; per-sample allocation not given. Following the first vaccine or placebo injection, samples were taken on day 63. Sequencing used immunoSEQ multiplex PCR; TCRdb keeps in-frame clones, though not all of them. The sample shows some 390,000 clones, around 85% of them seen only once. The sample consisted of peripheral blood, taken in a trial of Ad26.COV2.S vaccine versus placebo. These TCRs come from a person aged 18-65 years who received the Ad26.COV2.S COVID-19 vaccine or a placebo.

The CDR3 bases are TGTGCCAGCAGCATGGCAGGGTCGAAGGATGGCTACACCTTC. Its protein product is CASSMAGSKDGYTF. V is TRBV7-9 and J is TRBJ1-2, with D maybe TRBD1 (5 bases). The CDR3 runs to 14 residues. The germline V and J ends were trimmed by 5 bases and 6 bases, with 16 bases remaining between them. In germline, CDR1 is SEHNR, CDR2 FQNEAQ (reference sequence).

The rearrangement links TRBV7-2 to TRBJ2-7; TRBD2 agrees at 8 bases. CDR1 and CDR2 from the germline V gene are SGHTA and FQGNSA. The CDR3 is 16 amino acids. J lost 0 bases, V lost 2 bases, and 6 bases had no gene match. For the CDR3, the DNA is TGTGCCAGCAGCTTAAATAGCGGGGTAAGCTCCTACGAGCAGTACTTC. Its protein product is CASSLNSGVSSYEQYF.

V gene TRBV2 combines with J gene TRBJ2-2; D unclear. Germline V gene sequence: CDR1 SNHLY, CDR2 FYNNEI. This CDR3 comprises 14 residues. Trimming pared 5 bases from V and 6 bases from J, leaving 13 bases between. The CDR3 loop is CASSPMTNSGELFF. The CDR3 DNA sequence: TGTGCCAGCAGTCCGATGACCAACTCCGGGGAGCTGTTTTTT.

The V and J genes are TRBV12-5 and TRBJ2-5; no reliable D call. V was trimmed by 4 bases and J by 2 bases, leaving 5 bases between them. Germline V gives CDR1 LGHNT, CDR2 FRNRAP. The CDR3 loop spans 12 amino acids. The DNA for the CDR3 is TGTGCTAGTGGTTCCAATCAAGAGACCCAGTACTTC. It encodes CASGSNQETQYF. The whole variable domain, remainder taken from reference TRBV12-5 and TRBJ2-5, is DARVTQTPRHKVTEMGQEVTMRCQPILGHNTVFWYRQTMMQGLELLAYFRNRAPLDDSGMPKDRFSAEMPDATLATLKIQPSEPRDSAVYFCASGSNQETQYFGPGTRLLVL.

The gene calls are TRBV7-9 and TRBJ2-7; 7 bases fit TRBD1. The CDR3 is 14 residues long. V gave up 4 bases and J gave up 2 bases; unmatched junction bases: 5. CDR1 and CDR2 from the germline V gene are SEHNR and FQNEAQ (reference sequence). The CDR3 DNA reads TGTGCCAGCAGCTCTTGGGACAGACCCTACGAGCAGTACTTC. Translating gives CASSSWDRPYEQYF. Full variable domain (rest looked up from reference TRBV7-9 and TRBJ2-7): DTGVSQNPRHKITKRGQNVTFRCDPISEHNRLYWYRQTLGQGPEFLTYFQNEAQLEKSRLLSDRFSAERPKGSFSTLEIQRTEQGDSAMYLCASSSWDRPYEQYFGPGTRLTVT.

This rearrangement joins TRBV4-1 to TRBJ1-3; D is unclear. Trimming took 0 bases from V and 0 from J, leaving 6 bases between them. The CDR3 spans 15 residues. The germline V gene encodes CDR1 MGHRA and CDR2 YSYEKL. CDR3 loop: CASSQDRSSGNTIYF. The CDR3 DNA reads TGCGCCAGCAGCCAAGATAGGAGCTCTGGAAACACCATATATTTT.

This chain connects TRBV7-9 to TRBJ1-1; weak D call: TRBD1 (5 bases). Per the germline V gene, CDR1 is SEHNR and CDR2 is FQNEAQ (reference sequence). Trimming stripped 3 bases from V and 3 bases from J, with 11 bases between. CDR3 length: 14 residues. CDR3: CASSLQGTHTEAFF. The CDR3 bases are TGTGCCAGCAGCTTGCAAGGGACCCACACTGAAGCTTTCTTT.

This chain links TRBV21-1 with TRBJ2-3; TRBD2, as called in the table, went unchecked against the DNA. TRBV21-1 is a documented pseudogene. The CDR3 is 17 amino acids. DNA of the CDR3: TGTGCCAGCAGCAAGGAAAGGGCGGGGCGGGATCGGGATACGCAGTATTTT. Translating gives CASSKERAGRDRDTQYF.

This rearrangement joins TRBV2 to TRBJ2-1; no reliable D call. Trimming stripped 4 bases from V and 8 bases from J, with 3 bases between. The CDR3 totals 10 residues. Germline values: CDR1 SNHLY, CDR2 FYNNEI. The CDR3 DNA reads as TGTGCCAGCAGTGTGTATGAGCAGTTCTTC. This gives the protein CASSVYEQFF.

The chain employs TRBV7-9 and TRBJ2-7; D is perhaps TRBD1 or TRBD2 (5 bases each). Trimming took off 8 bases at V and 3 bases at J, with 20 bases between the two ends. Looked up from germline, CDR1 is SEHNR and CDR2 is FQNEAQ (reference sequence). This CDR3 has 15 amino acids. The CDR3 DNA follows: TGTGCCAGCGCTTCCGTCCGGGGCAGAAACTACGAGCAGTACTTC. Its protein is CASASVRGRNYEQYF. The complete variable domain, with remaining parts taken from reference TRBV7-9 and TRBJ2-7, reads DTGVSQNPRHKITKRGQNVTFRCDPISEHNRLYWYRQTLGQGPEFLTYFQNEAQLEKSRLLSDRFSAERPKGSFSTLEIQRTEQGDSAMYLCASASVRGRNYEQYFGPGTRLTVT.

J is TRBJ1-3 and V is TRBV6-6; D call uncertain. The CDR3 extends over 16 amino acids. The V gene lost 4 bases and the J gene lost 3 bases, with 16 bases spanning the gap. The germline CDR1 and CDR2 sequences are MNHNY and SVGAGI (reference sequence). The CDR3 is CASSSTLATDGNTIYF. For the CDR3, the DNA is TGTGCCAGCAGTTCAACGTTGGCGACTGATGGAAACACCATATATTTT.

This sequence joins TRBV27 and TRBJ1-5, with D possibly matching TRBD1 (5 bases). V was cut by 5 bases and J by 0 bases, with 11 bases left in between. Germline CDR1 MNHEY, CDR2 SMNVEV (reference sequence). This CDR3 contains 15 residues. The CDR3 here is CASSPRGFSNQPQHF. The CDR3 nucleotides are TGTGCCAGCAGTCCAAGGGGCTTTAGCAATCAGCCCCAGCATTTT.

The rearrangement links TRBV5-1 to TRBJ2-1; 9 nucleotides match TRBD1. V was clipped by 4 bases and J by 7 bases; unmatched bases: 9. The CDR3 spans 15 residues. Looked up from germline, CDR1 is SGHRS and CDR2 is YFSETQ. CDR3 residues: CASSPGQGPGNEQFF. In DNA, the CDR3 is TGCGCCAGCAGCCCAGGACAGGGGCCGGGGAATGAGCAGTTCTTC.

CDR3 DNA: TGTGCCAGCGAGGCGGGGGAACGAACAGATACGCAGTATTTT. Amino acid sequence: CASEAGERTDTQYF. The gene calls are TRBV18 and TRBJ2-3, with 7 bases identical to TRBD2. This CDR3 spans 14 amino acids. Unmatched junction bases numbered 8, after V lost 8 bases and J lost 3 bases. Germline V gene lookup returns CDR1 KGHSH and CDR2 LQKENI.

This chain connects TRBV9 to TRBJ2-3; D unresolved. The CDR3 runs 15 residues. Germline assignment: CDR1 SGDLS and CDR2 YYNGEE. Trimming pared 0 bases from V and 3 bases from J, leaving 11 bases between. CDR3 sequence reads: CASSVDGGRTDTQYF. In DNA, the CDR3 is TGTGCCAGCAGCGTAGATGGCGGAAGGACAGATACGCAGTATTTT.